A selection of T cell receptor beta chains follows, all from one sample in a study of T cell responses to AZD1222 COVID-19 vaccine. Using immunoSEQ multiplex PCR, the repertoire was profiled, and TCRdb retains in-frame clones only, with some absent. The data contain 85,000 to 100,000 clones, approximately 82% of them singletons. This specimen consisted of peripheral blood, obtained on day 0 of AZD1222 vaccination. All receptors come from an adult in good health. Both conserved end residues are part of each CDR3. Fields, in order: CDR3 DNA, CDR3 protein, V gene, clone size, D gene, CDR3 length, J gene. The D gene is left open where the match is weak. Size tells how often a clone was seen (once, few, many) or the class of an expanded clone, and some rows leave it out.

TGTGCCAGCAGCGTGGGCCCTGGGCGCACAGATACGCAGTATTTT,CASSVGPGRTDTQYF,TRBV9,.,.,15,TRBJ2-3
TGCGCCAGCAGCTTTAATAGCGGCGGGGGTAATGAGCAGTTCTTC,CASSFNSGGGNEQFF,TRBV5-1,.,TRBD2,15,TRBJ2-1
TGTGCCAGCAGCTTGCCAGGGGGAGAGACCCAGTACTTC,CASSLPGGETQYF,TRBV5-4,.,TRBD1,13,TRBJ2-5
TGTGCCAGCTCACCCACCTGGGGGGACGCTAGCACAGATACGCAGTATTTT,CASSPTWGDASTDTQYF,TRBV18,.,.,17,TRBJ2-3
TGTGCCAGCAGCCAAGAAACCCCCCGACTAGCGACCACAGATACGCAGTATTTT,CASSQETPRLATTDTQYF,TRBV4-2,.,TRBD2,18,TRBJ2-3
TGTGCCAGCAGCGCCCTCGGGGACTACGAGCAGTACTTC,CASSALGDYEQYF,TRBV5-4,.,.,13,TRBJ2-7
TGTGCCAGCAGCCCAAGACTAGCGGGGATCTACAATGAGCAGTTCTTC,CASSPRLAGIYNEQFF,TRBV11-2,.,TRBD2,16,TRBJ2-1
TGCGCCAGCAGCCGACTAGCGCAGCTAGACTACGAGCAGTACTTC,CASSRLAQLDYEQYF,TRBV4-1,once,TRBD2,15,TRBJ2-7
TGTGCCAGCAGTTATGCCCTCTCTGGAAACACCATATATTTT,CASSYALSGNTIYF,TRBV6-5,.,.,14,TRBJ1-3
TGTGCCAGCAGCCGGACTGCCAATGAGCAGTTCTTC,CASSRTANEQFF,TRBV11-3,.,.,12,TRBJ2-1
TGTGCCAGTCTTAACACAGATACGCAGTATTTT,CASLNTDTQYF,TRBV6-5,.,.,11,TRBJ2-3
TGTGCCAGTAGTAACCACCTCGACGGGAACACCGGGGAGCTGTTTTTT,CASSNHLDGNTGELFF,TRBV19,.,.,16,TRBJ2-2
TGTGCCAGCAGTTTAACCGAGGGTCAGCCCCAGCATTTT,CASSLTEGQPQHF,TRBV12-3/TRBV12-4,.,.,13,TRBJ1-5
TGTGCCAGCAGAGGTGTCGGATTTATCTACAATGAGCAGTTCTTC,CASRGVGFIYNEQFF,TRBV7-9,few,.,15,TRBJ2-1
TGTGCCACCAGCAGAGATCACCATGGGGATGAGCAGTTCTTC,CATSRDHHGDEQFF,TRBV15,.,.,14,TRBJ2-1
TGTGCCACCAGCGACGGAAACGTCGGGGAGCTGTTTTTT,CATSDGNVGELFF,TRBV15,.,.,13,TRBJ2-2
TGTGCCTGGAATCGGGGGGGGAGGAATTCACCCCTCCACTTT,CAWNRGGRNSPLHF,TRBV30,few,.,14,TRBJ1-6
TGTGCCAGCTCACAGGGTTCTAGCACAGATACGCAGTATTTT,CASSQGSSTDTQYF,TRBV18,.,.,14,TRBJ2-3
TGCGCCAGCAGCTTGTTGGACACCCACACTGAAGCTTTCTTT,CASSLLDTHTEAFF,TRBV5-1,.,.,14,TRBJ1-1
TGTGCCAGCAGTTTATATCGTCTCGTTGACAGAGGCACTGAAGCTTTCTTT,CASSLYRLVDRGTEAFF,TRBV28,.,.,17,TRBJ1-1
TGTGCCAGCAGCCATCCGGGACTTTATTCCTACGAGCAGTACTTC,CASSHPGLYSYEQYF,TRBV7-2,.,.,15,TRBJ2-7
TGTGCCAGCAGCTCCCTGACCCCTCTCGAGCAGTACTTC,CASSSLTPLEQYF,TRBV6-5,.,.,13,TRBJ2-7
TGTGCCAGCGGTCTAGCGGGGGCCCGGGACGAGCAGTACTTC,CASGLAGARDEQYF,TRBV5-4,many,TRBD2,14,TRBJ2-7
TGTGCCAGCAGTGATCCGGGACTAGCATCCGGGGAGCTGTTTTTT,CASSDPGLASGELFF,TRBV25-1,.,TRBD2,15,TRBJ2-2
TGTGCCATCAGTGAACCAGCCCGCGAGCAGTACTTC,CAISEPAREQYF,TRBV10-3,.,.,12,TRBJ2-7
TGTGCCAGTAGCGGCGGAAACACCATATATTTT,CASSGGNTIYF,TRBV19,.,.,11,TRBJ1-3
TGTGCCAGCTCACGAGAAGGACCCGACGAGCAGTACTTC,CASSREGPDEQYF,TRBV18,.,.,13,TRBJ2-7
TGTGCCAGCAGCTTGGGCCGGGGTACGAATCAGCCCCAGCATTTT,CASSLGRGTNQPQHF,TRBV5-8,.,.,15,TRBJ1-5
TGTGCCAGCTCACCACCGCTCAGTGGGGGAGTGGATACGCAGTATTTT,CASSPPLSGGVDTQYF,TRBV18,.,.,16,TRBJ2-3
TGTGCCAGCAGACCGACTAGCGGGAGAGGAGATACGCAGTATTTT,CASRPTSGRGDTQYF,TRBV7-8,.,TRBD2,15,TRBJ2-3
TGTGCCAGCAAGGTGCAGGGTCGCACAGATACGCAGTATTTT,CASKVQGRTDTQYF,TRBV28,.,.,14,TRBJ2-3
TGTGCCAGCTCACCGGGGGGGCGAAATCAGCCCCAGCATTTT,CASSPGGRNQPQHF,TRBV18,few,.,14,TRBJ1-5
TGTGCCAGTAGTATCGGACAGGGAGCAGATACGCAGTATTTT,CASSIGQGADTQYF,TRBV19,.,TRBD1,14,TRBJ2-3
TGTGCCAGTAGCCCTCTAAACTACAATGAGCAGTTCTTC,CASSPLNYNEQFF,TRBV6-2/TRBV6-3,.,.,13,TRBJ2-1
TGTGCCAGCAGGTCCGAATTGTACGGAGGCACTGAAGCTTTCTTT,CASRSELYGGTEAFF,TRBV3-1/TRBV3-2,.,.,15,TRBJ1-1
TGTGCCAGCAGCCCCCCGGGACTAGCGGGAGAGAAGCAGTACTTC,CASSPPGLAGEKQYF,TRBV7-2,.,TRBD2,15,TRBJ2-7
TGTGCCAGCAGCCAATCGTCAACCGGAAACACCATATATTTT,CASSQSSTGNTIYF,TRBV16,.,.,14,TRBJ1-3
TGTGCCAGCAGTTTCACCCAGACCCAGTACTTC,CASSFTQTQYF,TRBV27,.,.,11,TRBJ2-5
TGTGCCAGCAGCGTAGGCGGGGACCCCCGAGAGACCCAGTACTTC,CASSVGGDPRETQYF,TRBV9,.,.,15,TRBJ2-5
TGTGCCAGCATGGACAGGGGGAAATACGAGCAGTACTTC,CASMDRGKYEQYF,TRBV27,.,TRBD1,13,TRBJ2-7
TGTGCCAGCAGCTTGATGGGGACCCAAGAGACCCAGTACTTC,CASSLMGTQETQYF,TRBV5-4,few,.,14,TRBJ2-5
TGTGCCAGCAGCAGAAGGACAGCCAGCACTAATGAAAAACTGTTTTTT,CASSRRTASTNEKLFF,TRBV5-6,once,.,16,TRBJ1-4
TGCGCCAGCAGCCTTGGAGAGGGTGGATTCACAACTAATGAAAAACTGTTTTTT,CASSLGEGGFTTNEKLFF,TRBV5-1,.,.,18,TRBJ1-4